This T cell receptor beta chain came from a study of human T cells and chemical hapten exposure. This sample's time point: patch test 1, 2 weeks after DPC sensitization. The treatment: therapeutic diphenylcyclopropenone sensitization with weekly scalp DPC. TCRdb re-analysed the RACE reads in MiXCR, keeping a single row per CDR3 protein. The sample consists of 80,000 or so distinct CDR3 sequences, about 10% of them appearing once. The receptor comes from a woman between 45 and 65 years old with alopecia areata. Some clones in this sample may be carry-over from other donors' samples. The source material was whole blood, sampled in connection with sensitization to the hapten diphenylcyclopropenone (DPC).

Here the CDR3 reads CASSLEGTGGTEAFF. DNA of the CDR3: TGTGCCAGCAGCTTGGAAGGGACAGGGGGCACTGAAGCTTTCTTT. This chain joins TRBV5-4 and TRBJ1-1; 11 bases fit TRBD1. J lost 4 bases, V lost 0 bases, and 2 bases had no gene match. Germline lookup yields CDR1 SGHNT and CDR2 YYREEE (reference sequence). The CDR3 has 15 amino acids.